This TCR beta chain was sequenced in a study of blood T cell repertoires in COVID-19. Study-wide context: T cells, B-cell-depleted T cells, or PBMCs supplied cDNA or gDNA.

Data came from immunoSEQ multiplex PCR; TCRdb stores just in-frame clones and leaves some out. The table shows 95,000 to 100,000 clones, with about 84% occurring only once. Germline loops: CDR1 SQVTM, CDR2 ANQGSEA. There are 15 residues in the CDR3. Trimming took 3 bases from V and 2 from J, leaving 16 bases between them. Source material: peripheral blood. This sequence joins TRBV29-1 and TRBJ1-2; D not certain. The TCR comes from a human donor in a cohort sampled during active COVID-19. The CDR3 bases are TGCAGCGTTGATCCCGGCCGTCGGGGAAACTATGGCTACACCTTC. This encodes CSVDPGRRGNYGYTF.